The 20 T cell receptor beta chains below were found in one sample sequenced in a study of the immune and genomic landscape of osteosarcoma. Osteosarcoma specimens were post-treatment primary, local recurrence and metastasis tumors from poor-prognosis patients. Produced via immunoSEQ multiplex PCR; TCRdb's table is partial and in-frame only. The table lists roughly 10,000 clones, 60% to 75% of them singletons. The sample taken for sequencing was osteosarcoma tumor tissue from the lung. Every receptor here comes from a human donor with osteosarcoma.

The chain combines TRBV11-1 with TRBJ2-1; perhaps TRBD1 as D (5 bases). There are 14 residues in the CDR3. The germline gives CDR1 SGHAT, CDR2 FQDESV (reference sequence). The V and J ends lost 5 bases and 10 bases respectively, with 18 bases between them. The chain's CDR3 is CASSLRTPRREQFF. Here the CDR3 DNA reads TGTGCCAGCAGCCTGCGGACACCCCGGCGAGAGCAGTTCTTC.

The chain couples TRBV28 to TRBJ2-2; the D gene is possibly TRBD2 (5 bases). Germline loops: CDR1 MDHEN, CDR2 SYDVKM. This CDR3 has 17 amino acids. V was cut by 3 bases and J by 2 bases, with 16 bases left in between. The CDR3 nucleotides are TGTGCCAGCAGTTTCCCCACAGATACTAGAAACACCGGGGAGCTGTTTTTT. Amino acids: CASSFPTDTRNTGELFF.

The V gene is TRBV9, the J gene TRBJ2-7; D may be TRBD1 (6 bases). The CDR3 length is 15 residues. The germline V gene has CDR1 SGDLS and CDR2 YYNGEE. The V gene lost 0 bases and the J gene lost 6 bases, with 16 bases spanning the gap. The CDR3 DNA sequence: TGTGCCAGCAGCGTAGATGGGGGCGCAGGGCGCGAGCAGTACTTC. It specifies CASSVDGGAGREQYF. The complete variable domain, with remaining parts taken from reference TRBV9 and TRBJ2-7, reads DSGVTQTPKHLITATGQRVTLRCSPRSGDLSVYWYQQSLDQGLQFLIQYYNGEERAKGNILERFSAQQFPDLHSELNLSSLELGDSALYFCASSVDGGAGREQYFGPGTRLTVT.

This clone was detected only once. The chain couples TRBV25-1 to TRBJ1-1; no definite D call. This CDR3 is 15 amino acids long. The germline CDR1 and CDR2 sequences are MGHDK and SYGVNS. Trimming took off 8 bases at V and 5 bases at J, with 21 bases between the two ends. The CDR3 reads CASQYSQTGRTEAFF. CDR3 nucleotide sequence: TGTGCCAGCCAATATTCCCAAACGGGGAGGACTGAAGCTTTCTTT.

In this sample, this clone turned up once. The rearrangement links TRBV5-3 to TRBJ2-2; TRBD2 aligns across 14 bases. TRBV5-3 is labeled an ORF, and its function is uncertain. J gave up 6 bases and V 4 bases, and 5 bases lay outside the gene matches. CDR3 length: 16 residues. This CDR3 reads CARSGGLAGDPGELFF. The CDR3 bases are TGTGCCAGAAGCGGGGGACTAGCGGGAGATCCCGGGGAGCTGTTTTTT.

The gene calls are TRBV27 and TRBJ2-7; D is uncertain. This CDR3 has 14 residues. Per germline, CDR1 MNHEY and CDR2 SMNVEV (reference sequence). V was cut by 5 bases and J by 3 bases, with 14 bases left in between. The CDR3 DNA reads TGTGCCAGCAGTCCCTGGGGTGGCTACTACGAGCAGTACTTC. Protein sequence: CASSPWGGYYEQYF.

This clone has just one count. The chain uses TRBV7-2 and TRBJ2-1; tentative D call: TRBD2 (6 bases). Looked up from germline, CDR1 is SGHTA and CDR2 is FQGNSA. V lost 10 bases and J 4 bases, leaving 23 bases between the germline ends. This CDR3 is built from 16 residues. CDR3 residues: CAIGGTPTYLYNEQFF. As DNA, the CDR3 is TGTGCCATCGGCGGGACTCCTACATACCTTTACAATGAGCAGTTCTTC.

This chain joins TRBV27 and TRBJ2-7; 10 bases are a match to TRBD2. V shed 5 bases, J shed 2 bases, and the junction held 6 bases outside the gene matches. The CDR3 loop spans 15 amino acids. CDR1 and CDR2 (germline): MNHEY, SMNVEV (reference sequence). CDR3 sequence: CASSRGLAETYEQYF. The CDR3 DNA follows: TGTGCCAGCAGTCGAGGACTAGCGGAGACCTACGAGCAGTACTTC.

The chain has TRBV11-1 and TRBJ2-7; 15 nucleotides align to TRBD2. V lost 5 bases, J lost 1 base, and 6 bases stayed unmatched. The CDR3 has 17 amino acids. Germline V CDR1 and CDR2: SGHAT, FQDESV (reference sequence). The DNA of the CDR3 is TGTGCCAGCAGCCAGGGACTAGCGGGAGGTTGGTCCTACGAGCAGTACTTC. Encoded protein: CASSQGLAGGWSYEQYF.

The CDR3 loop is CARSPLAGGVEQFF. CDR3 coding DNA: TGTGCCAGAAGTCCCCTAGCGGGAGGTGTTGAGCAGTTCTTC. The rearrangement joins TRBV2 to TRBJ2-1; 11 nucleotides match TRBD2. There are 14 residues in the CDR3. With V trimmed by 9 bases and J by 9 bases, 10 bases remained unmatched. The germline CDR1 and CDR2 sequences are SNHLY and FYNNEI. Looking up the rest from reference TRBV2 and TRBJ2-1 gives the full variable domain: EPEVTQTPSHQVTQMGQEVILRCVPISNHLYFYWYRQILGQKVEFLVSFYNNEISEKSEIFDDQFSVERPDGSNFTLKIRSTKLEDSAMYFCARSPLAGGVEQFFGPGTRLTVL.

In regard to this clone: At the DNA level, this CDR3 is encoded by other sequences in the same sample as well. The rearrangement joins TRBV7-9 to TRBJ1-3; 11 positions agree with TRBD1. The CDR3 is 16 residues long. CDR1 is SEHNR and CDR2 is FQNEAQ in the germline V gene (reference sequence). CDR3 residues: CASWEGTGGSGNTIYF. CDR3 DNA sequence: TGTGCTAGCTGGGAAGGGACAGGGGGCTCTGGAAACACCATATATTTT.

The chain combines TRBV5-4 with TRBJ2-3; D call uncertain. Germline CDR1 SGHNT, CDR2 YYREEE (reference sequence). There are 19 residues in the CDR3. The V end was cut by 4 bases, the J end by 1 base, with 25 bases between. DNA of the CDR3: TGTGCCAGCAGCCGCAGGTTAAGCACCGAGACCTCTGGCACAGATACGCAGTATTTT. Encoded protein: CASSRRLSTETSGTDTQYF.

The chain recombines TRBV19 with TRBJ1-4, with 7 nucleotides matching TRBD1. Per germline, CDR1 LNHDA and CDR2 SQIVND (reference sequence). The CDR3 runs 15 residues. V was pared by 4 bases and J by 5 bases, with 7 bases of the junction left unmatched. CDR3 sequence reads: CASSTTGDGNEKLFF. Here the CDR3 DNA reads TGTGCCAGTAGTACCACAGGGGACGGGAATGAAAAACTGTTTTTT.

The rearrangement uses TRBV6-6 and TRBJ2-2; D not resolved. In germline, CDR1 is MNHNY, CDR2 SVGAGI (reference sequence). V was trimmed by 0 bases and J by 5 bases, leaving 7 bases between them. This CDR3 contains 14 residues. The CDR3 here is CASSYSHETGELFF. In DNA, the CDR3 is TGTGCCAGCAGTTACTCTCACGAGACCGGGGAGCTGTTTTTT.

The chain links TRBV10-3 to TRBJ1-2, with TRBD1 as a possible D gene (6 bases). V lost 10 bases and J lost 8, with 17 bases in between. The length of the CDR3 is 12 residues. The germline gives CDR1 ENHRY, CDR2 SYGVKD. The CDR3 DNA reads as TGTGCCAGCAGGAAGGTACAGGGAGGCTACACCTTC. This gives the protein CASRKVQGGYTF.

The CDR3 protein is CASSPHFSRHYEQYF. As DNA, the CDR3 is TGTGCCAGCAGCCCCCATTTTAGCCGCCACTACGAGCAGTACTTC. The rearrangement uses TRBV7-9 and TRBJ2-7; D is unresolved. The germline V and J ends were trimmed by 5 bases and 3 bases, with 17 bases remaining between them. The germline V gene encodes CDR1 SEHNR and CDR2 FQNEAQ (reference sequence). The CDR3 consists of 15 residues.

This clone was seen once. The V gene is TRBV5-1, the J gene TRBJ1-1; unclear D gene. V lost 1 base to trimming and J lost 7 bases, with 11 bases between them. Looked up from germline, CDR1 is SGHRS and CDR2 is YFSETQ. The CDR3 sequence is 13 residues long. Here the CDR3 DNA reads TGCGCCAGCAGCTTGAGTTCGGGGTATGAAGCTTTCTTT. It translates to CASSLSSGYEAFF.

This clone was counted a few times. The chain combines TRBV21-1 with TRBJ1-5. TRBV21-1 is flagged as a pseudogene. The CDR3 covers 12 residues. Here the CDR3 DNA reads TGTGCCAGCAGCAAGGACAATCAGCCCCAGCATTTT. Protein: CASSKDNQPQHF.

V is TRBV10-2 and J is TRBJ2-1, with 11 bases lining up with TRBD2. V lost 3 bases and J lost 5; bases outside the gene matches: 9. Germline-derived CDR1 and CDR2 are WSHSY and SAAADI. The CDR3 spans 17 residues. The CDR3 here is CASSEEIAGGLNNEQFF. The CDR3, as DNA: TGCGCCAGCAGTGAAGAGATAGCGGGAGGGCTTAACAATGAGCAGTTCTTC.

This clone was counted once. V and J are TRBV30 and TRBJ1-5, with a possible D match to TRBD1 (5 bases). CDR1 and CDR2 (germline): GTSNPN, SVGIG (reference sequence). Trimming left V 8 bases short and J 3 bases short, with 17 bases between. The CDR3 totals 14 residues. The CDR3 DNA follows: TGTGCCCTCAGTGTAGCCAGGGACAATCAGCCCCAGCATTTT. It encodes CALSVARDNQPQHF.